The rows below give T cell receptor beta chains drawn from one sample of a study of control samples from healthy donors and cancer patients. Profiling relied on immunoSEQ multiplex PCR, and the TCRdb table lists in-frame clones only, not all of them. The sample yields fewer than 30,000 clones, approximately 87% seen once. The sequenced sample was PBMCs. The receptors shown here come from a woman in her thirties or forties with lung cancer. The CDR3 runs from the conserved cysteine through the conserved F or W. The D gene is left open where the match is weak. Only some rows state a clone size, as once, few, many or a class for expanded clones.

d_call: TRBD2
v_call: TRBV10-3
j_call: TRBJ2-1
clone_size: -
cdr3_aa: CAISEGASGDYNEQFF
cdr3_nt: TGTGCCATCAGTGAGGGGGCTAGCGGGGACTACAATGAGCAGTTCTTC

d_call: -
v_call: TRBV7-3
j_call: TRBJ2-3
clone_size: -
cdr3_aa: CASSLAGATDTQYF
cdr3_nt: TGTGCCAGCAGCTTAGCGGGGGCTACAGATACGCAGTATTTT

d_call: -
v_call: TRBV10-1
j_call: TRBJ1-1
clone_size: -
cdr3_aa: CASSESGGTEAFF
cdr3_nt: TGCGCCAGCAGTGAGTCGGGGGGGACTGAAGCTTTCTTT

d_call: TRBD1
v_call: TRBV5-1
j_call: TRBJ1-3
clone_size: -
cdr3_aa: CASSENTGVGNTIYF
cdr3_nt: TGCGCCAGCAGCGAAAATACAGGGGTAGGAAACACCATATATTTT

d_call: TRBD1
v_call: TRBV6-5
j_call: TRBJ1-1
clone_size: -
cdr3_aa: CASSYLPQGATEAFF
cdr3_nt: TGTGCCAGCAGTTACCTGCCACAGGGGGCCACTGAAGCTTTCTTT

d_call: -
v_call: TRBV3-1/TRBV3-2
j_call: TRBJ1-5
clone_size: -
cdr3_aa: CASSQDLNQPQHF
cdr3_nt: TGTGCCAGCAGCCAAGATCTGAATCAGCCCCAGCATTTT

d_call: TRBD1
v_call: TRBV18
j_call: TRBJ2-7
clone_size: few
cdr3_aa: CASSQGQGNTYEQYF
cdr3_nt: TGTGCCAGCTCACAAGGACAGGGGAACACCTACGAGCAGTACTTC

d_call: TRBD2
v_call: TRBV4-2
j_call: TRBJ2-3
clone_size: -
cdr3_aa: CASSQVAGGADTQYF
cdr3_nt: TGTGCCAGCAGCCAAGTGGCTGGGGGGGCAGATACGCAGTATTTT

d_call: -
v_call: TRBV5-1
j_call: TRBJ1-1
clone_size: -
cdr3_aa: CASSFRISTEAFF
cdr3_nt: TGCGCCAGCAGCTTCCGAATTAGCACTGAAGCTTTCTTT

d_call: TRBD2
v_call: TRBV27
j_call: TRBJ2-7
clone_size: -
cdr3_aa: CASSPSGGTSSYEQYF
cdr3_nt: TGTGCCAGCAGCCCAAGCGGGGGCACTAGCTCCTACGAGCAGTACTTC

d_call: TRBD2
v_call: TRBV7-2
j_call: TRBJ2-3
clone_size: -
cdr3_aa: CASSLEGSRGVPDTQYF
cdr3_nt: TGTGCCAGCAGCTTGGAGGGGTCGCGGGGGGTACCAGATACGCAGTATTTT

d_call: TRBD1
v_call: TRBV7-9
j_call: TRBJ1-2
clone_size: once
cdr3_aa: CASSYYRGHGYTF
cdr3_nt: TGTGCCAGCAGCTACTACAGGGGGCATGGCTACACCTTC

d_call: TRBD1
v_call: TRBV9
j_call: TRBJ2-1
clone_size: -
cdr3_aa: CASSSDRIHNEQFF
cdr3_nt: TGTGCCAGCAGTTCGGACAGGATACACAATGAGCAGTTCTTC

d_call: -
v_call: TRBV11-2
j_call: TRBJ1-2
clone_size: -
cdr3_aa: CASSFTGYGYTF
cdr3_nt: TGTGCCAGCAGCTTTACCGGGTATGGCTACACCTTC

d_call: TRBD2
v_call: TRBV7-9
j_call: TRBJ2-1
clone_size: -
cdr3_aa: CASSPVRAGVHNEQFF
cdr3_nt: TGTGCCAGCAGCCCCGTTCGAGCGGGGGTCCACAATGAGCAGTTCTTC

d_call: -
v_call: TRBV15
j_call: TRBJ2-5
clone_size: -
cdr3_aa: CATSPDWADEETQYF
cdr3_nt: TGTGCCACCAGCCCCGATTGGGCAGATGAAGAGACCCAGTACTTC

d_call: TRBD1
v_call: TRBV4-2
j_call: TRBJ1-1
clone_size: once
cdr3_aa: CASSLGQGTEAFF
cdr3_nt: TGTGCCAGCAGCCTGGGACAGGGCACTGAAGCTTTCTTT

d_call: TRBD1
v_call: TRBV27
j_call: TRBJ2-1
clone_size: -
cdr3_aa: CASSWTGPYNEQFF
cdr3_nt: TGTGCCAGCAGTTGGACAGGGCCCTACAATGAGCAGTTCTTC

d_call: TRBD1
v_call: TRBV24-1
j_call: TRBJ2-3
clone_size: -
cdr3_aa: CATSDLDRGWQGDTQYF
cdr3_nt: TGTGCCACCAGTGACCTCGACAGGGGTTGGCAAGGCGATACGCAGTATTTT

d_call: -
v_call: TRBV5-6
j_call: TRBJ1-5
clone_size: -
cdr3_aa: CASSLGLQGPSNQPQHF
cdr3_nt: TGTGCCAGCAGCTTGGGGTTACAGGGACCCAGCAATCAGCCCCAGCATTTT

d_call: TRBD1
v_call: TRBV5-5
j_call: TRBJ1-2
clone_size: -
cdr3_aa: CASSSPFKGQGYGYTF
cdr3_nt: TGTGCCAGCAGTTCTCCTTTCAAGGGACAGGGGTATGGCTACACCTTC

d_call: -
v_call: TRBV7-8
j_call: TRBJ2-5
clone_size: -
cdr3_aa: CASSLGHQTETQYF
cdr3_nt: TGTGCCAGCAGCTTAGGACACCAGACGGAGACCCAGTACTTC

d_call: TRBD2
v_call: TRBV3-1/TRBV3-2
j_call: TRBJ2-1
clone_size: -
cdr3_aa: CASSHGAGNNNEQFF
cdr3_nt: TGTGCCAGCAGCCATGGAGCGGGGAATAACAATGAGCAGTTCTTC

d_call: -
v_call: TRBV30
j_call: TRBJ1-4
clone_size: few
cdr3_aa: CAWGWGGEKLFF
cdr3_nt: TGTGCCTGGGGCTGGGGCGGTGAAAAACTGTTTTTT

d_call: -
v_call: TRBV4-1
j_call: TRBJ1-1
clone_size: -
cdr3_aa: CASSQPPRGPGEMNTEAFF
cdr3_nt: TGCGCCAGCAGCCAACCTCCCCGGGGTCCGGGGGAAATGAACACTGAAGCTTTCTTT

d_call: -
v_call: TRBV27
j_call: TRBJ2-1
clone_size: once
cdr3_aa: CASSLNVDEQFF
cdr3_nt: TGTGCCAGCAGTTTAAATGTCGATGAGCAGTTCTTC

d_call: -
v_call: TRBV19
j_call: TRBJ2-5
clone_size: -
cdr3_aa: CASSIPAQETQYF
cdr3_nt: TGTGCCAGTAGTATCCCGGCTCAAGAGACCCAGTACTTC

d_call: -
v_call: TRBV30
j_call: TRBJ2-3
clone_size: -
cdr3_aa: CAWSLRRGRTDTQYF
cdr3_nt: TGTGCCTGGAGTCTTAGGCGGGGTCGCACAGATACGCAGTATTTT

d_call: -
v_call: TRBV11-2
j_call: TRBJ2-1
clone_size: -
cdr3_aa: CASSLEVANYNEQFF
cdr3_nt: TGTGCCAGCAGCTTAGAGGTCGCTAACTACAATGAGCAGTTCTTC

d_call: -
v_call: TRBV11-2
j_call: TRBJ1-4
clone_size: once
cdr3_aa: CASSLRGGTNEKLFF
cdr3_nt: TGTGCCAGCAGCTTACGTGGCGGAACTAATGAAAAACTGTTTTTT

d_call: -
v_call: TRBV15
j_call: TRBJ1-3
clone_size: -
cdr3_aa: CATSRATGASGNTIYF
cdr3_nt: TGTGCCACCAGCAGGGCGACGGGAGCCTCTGGAAACACCATATATTTT

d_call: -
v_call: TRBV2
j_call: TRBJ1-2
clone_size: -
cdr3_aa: CASSAFGYTF
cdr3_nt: TGTGCCAGCAGTGCTTTTGGCTACACCTTC

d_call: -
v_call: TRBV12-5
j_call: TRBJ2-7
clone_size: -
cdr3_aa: CASGARGAYEQYF
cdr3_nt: TGTGCTAGTGGTGCCCGGGGCGCCTACGAGCAGTACTTC

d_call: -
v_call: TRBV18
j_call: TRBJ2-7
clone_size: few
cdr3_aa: CASSLAGPSSYEQYF
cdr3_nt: TGTGCCAGCTCACTTGCCGGGCCCAGCTCCTACGAGCAGTACTTC

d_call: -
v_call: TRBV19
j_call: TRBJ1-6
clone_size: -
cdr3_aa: CASNRAGSYNSPLHF
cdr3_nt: TGTGCCAGTAACCGGGCAGGCTCCTATAATTCACCCCTCCACTTT

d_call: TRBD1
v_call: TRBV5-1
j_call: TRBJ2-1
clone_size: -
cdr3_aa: CASSATQGAHDEQFF
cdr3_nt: TGCGCCAGCAGCGCGACACAGGGGGCGCATGATGAGCAGTTCTTC

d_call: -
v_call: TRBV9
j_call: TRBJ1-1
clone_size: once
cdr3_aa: CASSVGGGPEAFF
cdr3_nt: TGTGCCAGCAGCGTAGGGGGGGGCCCTGAAGCTTTCTTT

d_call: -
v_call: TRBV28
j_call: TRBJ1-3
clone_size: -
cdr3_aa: CASSLTGTRGNTTYF
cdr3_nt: TGTGCCAGCAGTTTAACCGGGACTAGGGGAAACACCACATATTTT

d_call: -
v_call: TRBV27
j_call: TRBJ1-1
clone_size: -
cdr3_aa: CASSPMTQGVSTEAFF
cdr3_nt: TGTGCCAGCAGTCCGATGACGCAGGGAGTTAGCACTGAAGCTTTCTTT

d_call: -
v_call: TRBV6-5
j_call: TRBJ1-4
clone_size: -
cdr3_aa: CASSYSVRVFNEKLFF
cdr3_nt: TGTGCCAGCAGTTACTCGGTTCGGGTCTTCAATGAAAAACTGTTTTTT

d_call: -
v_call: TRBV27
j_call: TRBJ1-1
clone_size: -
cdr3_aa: CASSNPNTEAFF
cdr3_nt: TGTGCCAGCAGCAACCCTAACACTGAAGCTTTCTTT

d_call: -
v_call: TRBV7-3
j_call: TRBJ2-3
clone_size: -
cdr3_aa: CASSPRGASSTDTQYF
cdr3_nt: TGTGCCAGCAGCCCCCGGGGGGCTTCTAGCACAGATACGCAGTATTTT

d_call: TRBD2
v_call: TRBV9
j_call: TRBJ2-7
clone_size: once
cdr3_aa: CASSVGLAGGLVQYF
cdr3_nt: TGTGCCAGCAGCGTAGGCCTAGCGGGGGGGCTGGTGCAGTACTTC

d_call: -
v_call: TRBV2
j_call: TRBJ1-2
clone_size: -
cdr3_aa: CASKESGSGYTF
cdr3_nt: TGTGCCAGCAAGGAATCGGGTAGTGGCTACACCTTC

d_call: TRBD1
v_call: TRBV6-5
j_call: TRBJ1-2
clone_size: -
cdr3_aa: CASTPSGDRGRYTF
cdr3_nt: TGTGCCAGCACTCCGTCCGGGGACAGGGGACGCTACACCTTC

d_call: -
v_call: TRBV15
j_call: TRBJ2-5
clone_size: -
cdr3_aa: CATSRRTELGETQYF
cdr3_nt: TGTGCCACCAGCAGAAGGACGGAGCTAGGCGAGACCCAGTACTTC

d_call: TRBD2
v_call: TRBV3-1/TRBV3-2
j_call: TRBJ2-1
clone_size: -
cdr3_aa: CASSPGLAGGNEQFF
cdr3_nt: TGTGCCAGCAGCCCGGGACTAGCGGGGGGAAATGAGCAGTTCTTC

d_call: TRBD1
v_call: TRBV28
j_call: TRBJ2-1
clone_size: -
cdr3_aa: CASSSYRGSYNEQFF
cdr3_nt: TGTGCCAGCAGTTCATACAGGGGCTCCTACAATGAGCAGTTCTTC

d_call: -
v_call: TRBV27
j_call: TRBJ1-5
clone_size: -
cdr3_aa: CASSLLGNKRQPQHF
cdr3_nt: TGTGCCAGCAGTTTATTGGGCAATAAGCGTCAGCCCCAGCATTTT

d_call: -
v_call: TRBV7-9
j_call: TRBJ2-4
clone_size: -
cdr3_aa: CASSPWDRGSNIQYF
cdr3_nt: TGTGCCAGCAGCCCGTGGGATAGGGGGTCGAACATTCAGTACTTC

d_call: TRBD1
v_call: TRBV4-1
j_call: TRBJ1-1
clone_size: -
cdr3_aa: CASGQRAGGLILRTEAFF
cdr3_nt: TGCGCCAGCGGCCAAAGGGCAGGGGGCTTGATTTTGCGCACTGAAGCTTTCTTT

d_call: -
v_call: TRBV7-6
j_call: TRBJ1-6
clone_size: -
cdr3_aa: CASRPRGLDSPLHF
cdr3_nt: TGTGCCAGCAGGCCAAGGGGGTTGGATTCACCCCTCCACTTT